The 25 T cell receptor beta chains listed next were all sequenced from one sample in a study of T-cell reconstitution after alpha-beta-depleted transplantation in children. During its preparation, the TCRbeta library received unique molecular identifiers. TCRdb re-called the PCR reads with MiXCR, one entry per CDR3 protein. Of 350,000 to 500,000 distinct CDR3 sequences in the sample, around two fifths were seen once. Sequencing used PBMCs, obtained before TCRalphabeta/CD19-depleted stem cell transplant. These receptors were taken from a girl aged 2-9 years with aplastic anemia, due to receive a stem cell transplant.

This clonotype was recorded a few times. The chain is built from TRBV9 and TRBJ2-7, with TRBD2 as a possible D gene (6 bases). The germline CDR1 and CDR2 sequences are SGDLS and YYNGEE. The CDR3 length is 18 residues. V was cut by 2 bases and J by 2 bases, with 23 bases left in between. CDR3 coding DNA: TGTGCCAGCAGCGTCCGCCCTAGGGAGGACTCCAACCCCTACGAGCAGTACTTC. It codes for CASSVRPREDSNPYEQYF.

This rearrangement joins TRBV29-1 to TRBJ2-3; 9 positions match TRBD2. CDR1 is SQVTM and CDR2 is ANQGSEA in the germline V gene. The V and J ends lost 8 bases and 5 bases, in that order; junction bases with no gene match: 14. This CDR3 has 15 amino acids. The CDR3 sequence is CSPRPASGIGDTQYF. The CDR3 nucleotides read TGCAGCCCTAGGCCGGCTAGCGGGATTGGAGATACGCAGTATTTT.

J is TRBJ2-7 and V is TRBV20-1; D is ambiguous. V lost 0 bases to trimming and J lost 0 bases, with 9 bases between them. The CDR3 is 14 amino acids. CDR1 and CDR2 (germline): DFQATT, SNEGSKA (reference sequence). The CDR3 DNA follows: TGCAGTGCTAGAGACCCTAAACTCTCCTACGAGCAGTACTTC. Translation: CSARDPKLSYEQYF.

This clonotype was seen only a few times. This chain links TRBV2 with TRBJ2-1; 13 bases match TRBD2. Germline V CDR1 and CDR2: SNHLY, FYNNEI. Trimming removed 7 bases from V and 0 bases from J; junction bases left unmatched: 3. CDR3 length equals 16 residues. DNA for the CDR3: TGTGCCAGCACAGGGACTAGCGGGGCCTCCTACAATGAGCAGTTCTTC. Its translation: CASTGTSGASYNEQFF.

This clonotype was seen a few times. The gene calls are TRBV10-3 and TRBJ2-1; 10 positions match TRBD2. The length of the CDR3 is 15 residues. The V gene's germline CDR1 is ENHRY and CDR2 SYGVKD. The V and J ends lost 6 bases and 5 bases, in that order; junction bases with no gene match: 7. CDR3 nucleotide sequence: TGTGCCATCAGCGAACTAGCGGGGACCAACAATGAGCAGTTCTTC. This codes for CAISELAGTNNEQFF.

At least ten counts were recorded for this clonotype. The chain employs TRBV12-3 or TRBV12-4 and TRBJ2-7, with D possibly matching TRBD2 (6 bases). The CDR3 length is 15 residues. Trimming stripped 1 base from V and 7 bases from J, with 17 bases between. CDR3 bases: TGTGCCAGCAGTTTAGGGGACGGGAGAATCGGTGAGCAGTACTTC. Its translation is CASSLGDGRIGEQYF.

The V call is TRBV14, the J call TRBJ2-1; maybe TRBD1 (5 bases). This CDR3 is built from 17 residues. The germline gives CDR1 SGHDN, CDR2 FVKESK. Between the trimmed V and J ends, which lost 0 bases and 4 bases, there was a span of 16 bases. This chain's CDR3 is CASSQEGLASFYNEQFF. The CDR3 bases are TGTGCCAGCAGCCAAGAGGGGCTCGCCTCCTTTTACAATGAGCAGTTCTTC. The variable domain in full, completed from reference TRBV14 and TRBJ2-1, reads EAGVTQFPSHSVIEKGQTVTLRCDPISGHDNLYWYRRVMGKEIKFLLHFVKESKQDESGMPNNRFLAERTGGTYSTLKVQPAELEDSGVYFCASSQEGLASFYNEQFFGPGTRLTVL.

The chain combines TRBV29-1 with TRBJ2-7; D perhaps matches TRBD1 (5 bases). Trimming cost V 7 bases and J 1 base, with 14 bases left between them. From germline, CDR1 is SQVTM and CDR2 ANQGSEA. The CDR3 has 13 residues. The CDR3 DNA is TGCAGCGCCTCGACAGCAGCTTCCTACGAGCAGTACTTC. Translation gives CSASTAASYEQYF.

This chain connects TRBV24-1 to TRBJ2-2, with 9 bases fitting TRBD1. CDR3 length: 16 residues. V lost 2 bases, J lost 6 bases, and 6 bases stayed unmatched. CDR1 is KGHDR and CDR2 is SFDVKD in the germline V gene. The CDR3 spells CATSDSGTGWAGELFF. In DNA form, the CDR3 reads TGTGCCACCAGTGATTCCGGGACAGGGTGGGCCGGGGAGCTGTTTTTT.

This chain links TRBV6-5 with TRBJ2-3; TRBD1 aligns across 9 bases. The V gene's germline CDR1 is MNHEY and CDR2 SVGAGI. This CDR3 is 15 amino acids long. The V gene end was trimmed by 2 bases and the J gene end by 4 bases; junction bases not matched to a gene: 4. The CDR3 DNA follows: TGTGCCAGCAGTTACACCCGGGACAGGGCAGATACGCAGTATTTT. Protein sequence: CASSYTRDRADTQYF.

This clonotype has more than one count but fewer than ten. The gene calls are TRBV12-3 or TRBV12-4 and TRBJ2-2; D perhaps matches TRBD1 (5 bases). Trimming shortened V by 11 bases and J by 0 bases, and 13 bases separated the two germline ends. The CDR3 has 14 residues. CDR3 nucleotides: TGTGCCGTACGGACAAATTCGAACACCGGGGAGCTGTTTTTT. This sequence encodes CAVRTNSNTGELFF.

This clonotype was detected only a few times. The chain recombines TRBV28 with TRBJ1-4; unclear D gene. The CDR3 is 14 amino acids. Germline V gene lookup returns CDR1 MDHEN and CDR2 SYDVKM. V lost 3 bases, J lost 0 bases, and 5 bases lay in between. The CDR3 reads CASSLPTTNEKLFF. DNA for the CDR3: TGTGCCAGCAGTTTGCCCACAACTAATGAAAAACTGTTTTTT.

The rearrangement links TRBV20-1 to TRBJ2-1; 11 nucleotides match TRBD2. Germline values: CDR1 DFQATT, CDR2 SNEGSKA (reference sequence). The V segment lost 6 bases and the J segment 4 bases; nucleotides outside the gene matches: 5. This CDR3 is 14 amino acids long. CDR3 region: CSAVAGGPYNEQFF. The CDR3 DNA is TGCAGTGCCGTAGCGGGAGGGCCTTACAATGAGCAGTTCTTC.

Only one count was recorded for this clonotype. This chain connects TRBV28 to TRBJ1-1; D is uncertain. V was trimmed by 3 bases and J by 3 bases, leaving 11 bases between them. Germline assignment: CDR1 MDHEN and CDR2 SYDVKM. This CDR3 spans 14 amino acids. CDR3 sequence: CASSLVADYTEAFF. The CDR3 nucleotides read TGTGCCAGCAGTTTGGTAGCAGACTACACTGAAGCTTTCTTT.

This clonotype was seen more than once but under ten times. V and J are TRBV27 and TRBJ2-7; 8 positions match TRBD2. Losses at the gene ends were 3 bases for V and 0 bases for J; bases not matched to a gene: 1. The CDR3 is made up of 14 amino acids. Germline CDR1 reads MNHEY; CDR2 reads SMNVEV (reference sequence). For the CDR3, the DNA is TGTGCCAGCAGTTTTAGCGGGAACTCCTACGAGCAGTACTTC. Protein sequence: CASSFSGNSYEQYF.

This clonotype was observed many times. This chain joins TRBV10-3 and TRBJ1-6; TRBD1 matches 8 bases. After removal of 6 bases from V and 5 bases from J, the junction contained 12 bases not matched to a gene. Germline V gene lookup returns CDR1 ENHRY and CDR2 SYGVKD. This CDR3 region has 17 residues. The CDR3 reads CAIRERGTGENNSPLHF. In nucleotides, the CDR3 is TGTGCCATCAGGGAAAGAGGGACAGGCGAAAATAATTCACCCCTCCACTTT.

This clonotype was recorded at least ten times. This chain uses TRBV29-1 with TRBJ2-7, with D perhaps being TRBD1 or TRBD2 (5 bases each). The V end was cut by 5 bases, the J end by 0 bases, with 11 bases between. CDR3 length equals 13 residues. Germline loops: CDR1 SQVTM, CDR2 ANQGSEA. CDR3 sequence: CSVPGRDSYEQYF. The CDR3 region has the DNA TGCAGCGTTCCGGGACGGGACTCCTACGAGCAGTACTTC.

J is TRBJ1-4 and V is TRBV5-1; D is unclear. CDR1 and CDR2 (germline): SGHRS, YFSETQ. Trimming pared 2 bases from V and 4 bases from J, leaving 12 bases between. The CDR3 has 15 residues. The CDR3 region has the DNA TGCGCCAGCAGCTTAGGTGGGAGTAGTAATGAAAAACTGTTTTTT. This sequence encodes CASSLGGSSNEKLFF.

This clonotype occurred a few times. The J gene is TRBJ1-1, the V gene TRBV7-9; D is uncertain. The CDR3 is made up of 13 amino acids. Between the trimmed V and J ends, which lost 5 bases and 8 bases, there was a span of 15 bases. Germline V gene lookup returns CDR1 SEHNR and CDR2 FQNEAQ (reference sequence). The DNA of the CDR3 is TGTGCCAGCAGCCCGCCGGTGGCCCCCGAAGCTTTCTTT. Protein sequence: CASSPPVAPEAFF. The variable domain in full, completed from reference TRBV7-9 and TRBJ1-1, reads DTGVSQNPRHKITKRGQNVTFRCDPISEHNRLYWYRQTLGQGPEFLTYFQNEAQLEKSRLLSDRFSAERPKGSFSTLEIQRTEQGDSAMYLCASSPPVAPEAFFGQGTRLTVV.

V usage is TRBV15 and J usage is TRBJ1-5; D is undetermined. The CDR3 loop spans 14 amino acids. The ends were cut back, 10 bases at V and 4 bases at J, with 17 bases in the middle. Germline V gene sequence: CDR1 LNHNV, CDR2 YYDKDF (reference sequence). This chain's CDR3 is CAIKPPWRNQPQHF. The DNA of the CDR3 is TGTGCCATCAAGCCCCCATGGAGGAATCAGCCCCAGCATTTT.

This clonotype showed up many times. V and J are TRBV12-3 or TRBV12-4 and TRBJ2-1; 11 bases align to TRBD2. The CDR3 loop spans 17 amino acids. Trimming cost V 6 bases and J 5 bases; bases outside gene matches: 12. CDR3 DNA sequence: TGTGCCAGCAGCGTACTAGCGGGAGTGGGGGGCCACAATGAGCAGTTCTTC. Translation gives CASSVLAGVGGHNEQFF.

This clonotype showed up many times. V gene TRBV7-9 combines with J gene TRBJ1-5, with D unclear. Looked up from germline, CDR1 is SEHNR and CDR2 is FQNEAQ (reference sequence). The CDR3 runs 13 residues. Trimming removed 5 bases from V and 2 bases from J, with 7 bases in between. CDR3 residues: CASSASGNQPQHF. The CDR3 bases are TGTGCCAGCAGCGCGAGTGGCAATCAGCCCCAGCATTTT.

The chain is built from TRBV28 and TRBJ1-4; possible D gene TRBD1, 5 bases. The CDR3 is 13 amino acids. Trimming shortened V by 4 bases and J by 8 bases, and 11 bases separated the two germline ends. Germline V gene data show CDR1 as MDHEN and CDR2 as SYDVKM. The CDR3 loop is CASSSPWGEKLFF. In nucleotides, the CDR3 is TGTGCCAGCAGTTCCCCCTGGGGGGAAAAACTGTTTTTT.

The chain uses TRBV5-1 and TRBJ2-5; the D gene could be TRBD1 or TRBD2 (5 bases each). The CDR3 sequence is 14 residues long. The germline gives CDR1 SGHRS, CDR2 YFSETQ. Trimming cost V 2 bases and J 5 bases, with 13 bases left between them. CDR3 DNA: TGCGCCAGCAGCTTCGGGATTGAGGGGGAGACCCAGTACTTC. Its protein product is CASSFGIEGETQYF.

This clonotype was seen more than once but under ten times. The CDR3 DNA is TGTGCCAGCAGCCGTAGGACAGGGACTAACTATGGCTACACCTTC. It codes for CASSRRTGTNYGYTF. This chain connects TRBV28 to TRBJ1-2, with 8 nucleotides matching TRBD1. J was trimmed by 0 bases and V by 6 bases; bases with no gene match: 6. Germline lookup yields CDR1 MDHEN and CDR2 SYDVKM. The CDR3 totals 15 residues.